The rows below give T cell receptor beta chains drawn from one sample of a study of OX40 agonist ivuxolimab in advanced cancers. Assay: immunoSEQ multiplex PCR; the TCRdb copy retains only in-frame clones and omits some. The sample lists 51,000 or so clones, 60% to 85% occurring once. The starting material was CD4+ or CD8+ T cells sorted from blood, obtained in a trial of the OX40 agonist ivuxolimab. All receptors derive from an adult with an advanced solid tumor such as melanoma, head and neck, liver or kidney cancer. The CDR3 runs from the conserved cysteine through the conserved F or W. A D gene is named only where the DNA matches it firmly. Rows give clone size only sometimes, using once, few, many, or a class for an expanded clone.

d_call j_call v_call clone_size cdr3_aa cdr3_nt
TRBD1 TRBJ2-1 TRBV4-1 . CASRTGTGLGNEQFF TGCGCCAGCAGAACCGGGACAGGGCTTGGGAATGAGCAGTTCTTC
TRBD1 TRBJ2-2 TRBV2 . CASRGQGNTGELFF TGTGCCAGCAGAGGACAGGGGAACACCGGGGAGCTGTTTTTT
. TRBJ1-1 TRBV19 . CASSIRGVNTEAFF TGTGCCAGTAGTATCCGGGGGGTGAACACTGAAGCTTTCTTT
TRBD1 TRBJ1-2 TRBV19 . CASTLTGTGGVGYGYTF TGTGCCAGTACTCTAACCGGGACAGGGGGCGTTGGCTATGGCTACACCTTC
. TRBJ2-3 TRBV5-1 . CASSVALNPSTDTQYF TGCGCCAGCAGCGTCGCCCTGAACCCAAGCACAGATACGCAGTATTTT
TRBD2 TRBJ2-1 TRBV7-3 . CASSWGLAGGSDEQFF TGTGCCAGCAGCTGGGGACTAGCGGGAGGAAGTGATGAGCAGTTCTTC
TRBD2 TRBJ2-1 TRBV5-1 . CASRRTSGGNLYNEQFF TGCGCCAGCAGGCGTACTAGCGGGGGTAATTTGTACAATGAGCAGTTCTTC
TRBD1 TRBJ1-1 TRBV2 . CASSRSGTGATEAFF TGTGCCAGCAGTCGGTCCGGGACAGGGGCAACTGAAGCTTTCTTT
. TRBJ1-2 TRBV6-5 . CATMDREVDGYTF TGTGCCACAATGGACCGAGAGGTGGATGGCTACACCTTC
TRBD2 TRBJ2-7 TRBV7-3 few CASSSGLAGGVQYF TGTGCCAGCAGCTCAGGACTAGCGGGAGGGGTGCAGTACTTC
TRBD1 TRBJ1-4 TRBV6-6 medium-sized CASSYRGQATNEKLFF TGTGCCAGCAGTTACAGGGGACAGGCAACTAATGAAAAACTGTTTTTT
. TRBJ1-3 TRBV6-5 . CASSYFRKGLGNTIYF TGTGCCAGCAGTTACTTCCGCAAGGGGCTCGGAAACACCATATATTTT
. TRBJ1-1 TRBV29-1 . CSAAGSGNTEAFF TGCAGCGCCGCAGGGTCGGGGAACACTGAAGCTTTCTTT
. TRBJ1-1 TRBV7-2 . CASSSFSMNTEAFF TGTGCCAGCAGCTCATTTTCCATGAACACTGAAGCTTTCTTT
. TRBJ2-7 TRBV18 . CASSRGGSYYEQYF TGTGCCAGCTCCCGAGGGGGGTCCTACTACGAGCAGTACTTC
. TRBJ2-7 TRBV14 once CASSRGRLRTYEQYF TGTGCCAGCAGCAGGGGGAGACTTAGGACCTACGAGCAGTACTTC
. TRBJ1-3 TRBV9 few CASSVGTGISGNTIYF TGTGCCAGCAGCGTTGGGACCGGCATCTCTGGAAACACCATATATTTT
. TRBJ1-5 TRBV6-5 . CASSSQQGSNQPQHF TGTGCCAGCAGTTCGCAACAGGGAAGCAATCAGCCCCAGCATTTT
. TRBJ1-5 TRBV6-5 . CASRYRVGQPQHF TGTGCCAGCAGATACAGGGTAGGACAGCCCCAGCATTTT
. TRBJ1-4 TRBV4-1 . CASSQGGRGPFGEKLFF TGCGCCAGCAGCCAAGGCGGTCGGGGGCCTTTCGGAGAAAAACTGTTTTTT
. TRBJ1-2 TRBV6-1 . CASSELVGRPSGYTF TGTGCCAGCAGTGAATTGGTAGGCCGCCCCTCCGGCTACACCTTC
TRBD1 TRBJ2-2 TRBV6-1 . CASSVRQGSSGELFF TGTGCCAGCAGTGTGAGACAGGGATCTTCCGGGGAGCTGTTTTTT
TRBD1 TRBJ2-3 TRBV7-9 . CASSLEPTGGVQYF TGTGCCAGCAGCTTAGAGCCCACAGGGGGTGTGCAGTATTTT
TRBD2 TRBJ2-1 TRBV9 . CASSTTSGGLNEQFF TGTGCCAGCAGCACAACTAGCGGGGGATTAAATGAGCAGTTCTTC